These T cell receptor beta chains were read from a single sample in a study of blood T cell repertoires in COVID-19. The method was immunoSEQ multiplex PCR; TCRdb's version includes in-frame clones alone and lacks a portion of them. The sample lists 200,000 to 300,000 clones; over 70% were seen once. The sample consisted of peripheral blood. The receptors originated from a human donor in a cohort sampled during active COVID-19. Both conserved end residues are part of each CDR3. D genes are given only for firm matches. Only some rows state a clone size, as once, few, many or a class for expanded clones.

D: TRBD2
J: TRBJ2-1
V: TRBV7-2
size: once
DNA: TGTGCCAGCAGCAGAACTAGCGGGAGCTCCTACAATGAGCAGTTCTTC
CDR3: CASSRTSGSSYNEQFF

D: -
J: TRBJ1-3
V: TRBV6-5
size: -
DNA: TGTGCCAGCAGTAAAACGACAGGCTCTGGAAACACCATATATTTT
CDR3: CASSKTTGSGNTIYF

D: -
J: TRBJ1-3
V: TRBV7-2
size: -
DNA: TGTGCCAGCACCTACCCCCTCTCTGGAAACACCATATATTTT
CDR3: CASTYPLSGNTIYF

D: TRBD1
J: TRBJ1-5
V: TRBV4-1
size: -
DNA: TGCGCCAGCAGCCGCCTCGAGGGACAGGGTAGTCAGCCCCAGCATTTT
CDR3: CASSRLEGQGSQPQHF

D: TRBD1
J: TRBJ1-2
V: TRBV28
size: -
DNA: TGTGCCAGCACCATCCTCCGGGACAGCGGCTACACCTTC
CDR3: CASTILRDSGYTF

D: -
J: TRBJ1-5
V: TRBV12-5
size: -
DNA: TGTGCTAGTGGACCAGACTCATCCCAACGGCCCCAGCATTTT
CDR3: CASGPDSSQRPQHF

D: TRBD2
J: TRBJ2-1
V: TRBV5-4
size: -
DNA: TGTGCCAGCAGCACCCGAAGCGGGGGGAACAATGAGCAGTTCTTC
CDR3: CASSTRSGGNNEQFF

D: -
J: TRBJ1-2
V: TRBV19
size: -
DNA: TGTGCCAGTAGTATTTGGACAGAGTATAGGGGCTACACCTTC
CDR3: CASSIWTEYRGYTF

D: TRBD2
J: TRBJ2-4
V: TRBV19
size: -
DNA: TGTGCCAGTAGTTGGCTAGCGGGATGGTCCATTCAGTACTTC
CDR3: CASSWLAGWSIQYF

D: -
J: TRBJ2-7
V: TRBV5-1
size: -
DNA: TGCGCCAGCAGCCGGACAGGGGCGGGGGGAGCCTACGAGCAGTACTTC
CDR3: CASSRTGAGGAYEQYF

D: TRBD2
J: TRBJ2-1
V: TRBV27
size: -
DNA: TGTGCCAGCAGTTATAGCGGGAGTTACAATGAGCAGTTCTTC
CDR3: CASSYSGSYNEQFF

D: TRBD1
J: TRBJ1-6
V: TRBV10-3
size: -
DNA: TGTGCCAGCCGACCGGGACAGTTACCTTCACCCCTCCACTTT
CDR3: CASRPGQLPSPLHF

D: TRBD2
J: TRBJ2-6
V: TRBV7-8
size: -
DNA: TGTGCCAGCAGCCCTCCGGGACTAGCGGGATTAACTGGGGCCAACGTCCTGACTTTC
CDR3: CASSPPGLAGLTGANVLTF

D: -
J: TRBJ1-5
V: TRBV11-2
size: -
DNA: TGTGCCAGCAGCTCCTCAGGAAATCAGCCCCAGCATTTT
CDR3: CASSSSGNQPQHF

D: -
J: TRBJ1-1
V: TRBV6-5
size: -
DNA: TGTGCCAGCAGTTACTCGTTAGGGAGAGCTTTCTTT
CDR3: CASSYSLGRAFF

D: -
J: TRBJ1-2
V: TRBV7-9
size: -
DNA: TGTGCCAGCAGCTTAGTGGCAGGGAATGGCTACACCTTC
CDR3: CASSLVAGNGYTF

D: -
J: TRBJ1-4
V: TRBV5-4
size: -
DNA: TGTGCCAGCAGCTTGGCCGCAGGGTCTAATGAAAAACTGTTTTTT
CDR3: CASSLAAGSNEKLFF

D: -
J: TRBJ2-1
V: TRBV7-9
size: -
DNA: TGTGCCAGCAGCTCTCCGGGGGAGCACTACAATGAGCAGTTCTTC
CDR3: CASSSPGEHYNEQFF

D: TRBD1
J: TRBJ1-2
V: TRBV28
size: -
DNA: TGTGCCAGCATCCGGACAGGGGGGGCGAACTATGGCTACACCTTC
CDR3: CASIRTGGANYGYTF

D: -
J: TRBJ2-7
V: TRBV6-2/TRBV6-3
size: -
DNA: TGTGCCAGCAGTGGACAGACCTACGAGCAGTACTTC
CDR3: CASSGQTYEQYF

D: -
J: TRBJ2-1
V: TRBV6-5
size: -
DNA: TGTGCCAGCAGTTACGAGGCGCGAACCACCTACAATGAGCAGTTCTTC
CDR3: CASSYEARTTYNEQFF

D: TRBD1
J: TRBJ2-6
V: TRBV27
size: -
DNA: TGTGCCAGCACCCCCCGGGACAGGGCTGGGGCCAACGTCCTGACTTTC
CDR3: CASTPRDRAGANVLTF

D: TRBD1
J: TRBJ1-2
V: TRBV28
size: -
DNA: TGTGCCAGCAGTTCGGGACAGATCTATGGCTACACCTTC
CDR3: CASSSGQIYGYTF

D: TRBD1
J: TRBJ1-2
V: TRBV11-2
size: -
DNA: TGTGCCAGCAGCTTAGGCCCTGGGACAGGCGGGGGCTACACCTTC
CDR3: CASSLGPGTGGGYTF

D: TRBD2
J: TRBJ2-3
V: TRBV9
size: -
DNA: TGTGCCAGCAGCGTAGTGGCGGGAGGCACAGATACGCAGTATTTT
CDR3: CASSVVAGGTDTQYF

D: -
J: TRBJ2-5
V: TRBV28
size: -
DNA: TGTGCCAGCAGTTTTAATCCGGGACAAGCGTACGAGACCCAGTACTTC
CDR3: CASSFNPGQAYETQYF

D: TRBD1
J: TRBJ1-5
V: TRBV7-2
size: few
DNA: TGTGCCAGCAGCATTCGACAGGGCCGAGGCAATCAGCCCCAGCATTTT
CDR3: CASSIRQGRGNQPQHF

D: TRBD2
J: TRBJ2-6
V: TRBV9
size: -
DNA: TGTGCCAGCAGCGCCAGCGGGAGGGTCTCTGGGGCCAACGTCCTGACTTTC
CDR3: CASSASGRVSGANVLTF

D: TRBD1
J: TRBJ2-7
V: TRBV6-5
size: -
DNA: TGTGCCAGCACCCGGGACAGGTACTACGAGCAGTACTTC
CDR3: CASTRDRYYEQYF

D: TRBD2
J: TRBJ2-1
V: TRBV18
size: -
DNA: TGTGCCAGCTCACCACCGGGACTAGCGGGAGGAAACTACAATGAGCAGTTCTTC
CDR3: CASSPPGLAGGNYNEQFF

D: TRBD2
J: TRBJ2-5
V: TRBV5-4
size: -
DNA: TGTGCCAGCAGCTCGGGACTAGAACAAGAGACCCAGTACTTC
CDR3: CASSSGLEQETQYF

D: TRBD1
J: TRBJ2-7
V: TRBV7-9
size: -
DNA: TGTGCCAGCAGTTCGGACAGGGCCTTGGACGAGCAGTACTTC
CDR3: CASSSDRALDEQYF

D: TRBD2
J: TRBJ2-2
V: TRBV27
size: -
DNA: TGTGCCAGCAGTTCCCCAAGCGGGGGGGCCTTCAGCACCGGGGAGCTGTTTTTT
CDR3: CASSSPSGGAFSTGELFF

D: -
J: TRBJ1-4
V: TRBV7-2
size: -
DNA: TGTGCCAGCAGCCCCCGGGGGGCCGTTAATGAAAAACTGTTTTTT
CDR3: CASSPRGAVNEKLFF

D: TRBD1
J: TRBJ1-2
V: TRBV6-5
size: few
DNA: TGTGCCAGCAATTACGACAGGGTGTCGAGCTATGGCTACACCTTC
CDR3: CASNYDRVSSYGYTF

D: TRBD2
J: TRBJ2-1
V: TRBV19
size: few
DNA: TGTGCCAGTAGGCTAGCGGGAGGGTACAATGAGCAGTTCTTC
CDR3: CASRLAGGYNEQFF

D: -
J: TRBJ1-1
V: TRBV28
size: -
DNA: TGTGCCAGCAGGGGGGGTTGGACTGAAGCTTTCTTT
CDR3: CASRGGWTEAFF

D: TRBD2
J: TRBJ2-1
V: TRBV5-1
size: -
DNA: TGCGCCAGCAGCAGGACTAGCGGGGGGGTATACAATGAGCAGTTCTTC
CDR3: CASSRTSGGVYNEQFF

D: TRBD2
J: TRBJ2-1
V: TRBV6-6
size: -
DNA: TGTGCCAGCAGCCCCCCGGGACTAGCGTCCAATGAGCAGTTCTTC
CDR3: CASSPPGLASNEQFF

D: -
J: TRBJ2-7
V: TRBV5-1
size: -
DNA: TGCGCCAGCAGCCCAGAGGGCGCGTACGAGCAGTACTTC
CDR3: CASSPEGAYEQYF

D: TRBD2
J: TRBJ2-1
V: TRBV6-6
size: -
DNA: TGTGCCAGCAGTCGGACTAGCTCCTCGCGTGTCCAAAACAATGAGCAGTTCTTC
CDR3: CASSRTSSSRVQNNEQFF

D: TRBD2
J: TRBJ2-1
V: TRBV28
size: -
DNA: TGTGCCAGCAGTCCGGGACTAGCGGGGGCTAATGAGCAGTTCTTC
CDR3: CASSPGLAGANEQFF

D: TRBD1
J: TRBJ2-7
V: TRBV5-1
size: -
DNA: TGCGCCAGCAGCTTAGATTGGGGGCAGGGGGCGCGATACGAGCAGTACTTC
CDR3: CASSLDWGQGARYEQYF

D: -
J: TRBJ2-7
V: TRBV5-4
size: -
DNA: TGTGCCAGCAGCTTTGGACAGATTTCCTACGAGCAGTACTTC
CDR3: CASSFGQISYEQYF